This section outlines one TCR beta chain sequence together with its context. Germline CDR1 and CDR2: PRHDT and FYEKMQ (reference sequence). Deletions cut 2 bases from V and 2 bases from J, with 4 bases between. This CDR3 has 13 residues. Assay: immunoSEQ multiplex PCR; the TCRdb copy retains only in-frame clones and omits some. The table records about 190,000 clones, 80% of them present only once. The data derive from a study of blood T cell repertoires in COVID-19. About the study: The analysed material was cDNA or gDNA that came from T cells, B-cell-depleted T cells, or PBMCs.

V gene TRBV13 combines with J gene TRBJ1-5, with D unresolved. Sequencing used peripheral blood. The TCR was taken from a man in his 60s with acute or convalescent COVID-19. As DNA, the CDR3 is TGTGCCAGCAGCTTAAGAGGCAATCAGCCCCAGCATTTT. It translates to CASSLRGNQPQHF.